This TCR beta chain appears in the sequencing data of a study of T cell changes during pregnancy in multiple sclerosis (dated by TCRdb to between 2017 and 2020). About the study as a whole: The study examined how the T cell repertoire changed over the course of pregnancy in women with multiple sclerosis.

Preparation of the library involved the immunoSEQ multiplex PCR assay. The source is immuneACCESS, and TCRdb retained only in-frame sequences with V and J called. Part of the clones is not carried over; for the studies checked, unresolved V genes explain less than half of this, and the remainder is unexplained. This sample lists more than 65,000 clones; around nine tenths were detected once. The ten largest clones take up 0.43% of the sample. Relative to germline, V is 4 bases shorter and J is 10 bases shorter, with 8 bases between their ends. The CDR1 and CDR2 encoded by the germline V gene are ENHRY and SYGVKD. Counted from cysteine to phenylalanine, this CDR3 has 11 amino acids. The retained sequence is limited to the CDR3, 33 bases, with the frame set at the first base. A remark on this clone: Its antigen remains undetermined. No base quality information exists; no much larger clone differs at one position.

The origin of this receptor is a female donor with multiple sclerosis, enrolled in a pregnancy study. Rearrangement joined TRBV10-3 to TRBJ2-1, with an unclear D gene assignment. The sequenced sample was CD4+ T cells from peripheral blood mononuclear cells, obtained before pregnancy. The CDR3 protein sequence reads: CAISVSQEQFF. The nucleotide sequence is TGTGCCATCAGTGTTAGCCAGGAGCAGTTCTTC.